This T cell receptor beta chain was retrieved from a study of cytomegalovirus exposure and HLA in healthy donors. Overall study findings and caveats: About 180 TCR beta chains were listed as cytomegalovirus-associated.

With 3 bases clipped from V and 4 bases from J, the junction kept 5 bases outside the gene matches. The CDR3 has 14 amino acids. Germline CDR1 is MDHEN and CDR2 is SYDVKM. This table comes from immunoSEQ multiplex PCR, and its TCRdb copy is limited to in-frame clones, with some not included. The sample consists of about 220,000 clones, approximately 80% of them appearing once. This clone was counted once. The target antigen is unknown. The chain uses TRBV28 and TRBJ2-5; 7 bases agree with TRBD1. The material sequenced was PBMCs. The TCR originated in a woman aged 25 to 39 in good health and CMV-seropositive. The CDR3 loop is CASSFGQDVETQYF. DNA of the CDR3: TGTGCCAGCAGTTTCGGACAGGACGTAGAGACCCAGTACTTC.